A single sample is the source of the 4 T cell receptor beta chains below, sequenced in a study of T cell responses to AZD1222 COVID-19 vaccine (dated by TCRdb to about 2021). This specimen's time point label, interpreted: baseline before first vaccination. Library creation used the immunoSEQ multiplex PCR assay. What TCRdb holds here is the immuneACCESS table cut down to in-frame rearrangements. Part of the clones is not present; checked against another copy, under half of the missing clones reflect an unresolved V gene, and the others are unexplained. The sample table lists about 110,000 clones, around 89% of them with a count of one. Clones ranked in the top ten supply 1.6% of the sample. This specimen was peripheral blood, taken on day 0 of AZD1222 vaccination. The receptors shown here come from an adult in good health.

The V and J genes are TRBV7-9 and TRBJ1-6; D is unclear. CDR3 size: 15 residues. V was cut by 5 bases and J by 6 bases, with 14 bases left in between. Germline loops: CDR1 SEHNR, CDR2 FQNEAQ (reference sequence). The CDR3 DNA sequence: TGTGCCAGCAGCCCCCGGAACCGTGGTAATTCACCCCTCCACTTT. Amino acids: CASSPRNRGNSPLHF.

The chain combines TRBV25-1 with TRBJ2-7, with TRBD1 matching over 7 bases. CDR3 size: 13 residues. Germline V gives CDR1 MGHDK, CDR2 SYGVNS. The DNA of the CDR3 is TGTGTCAGTCGAGGACAGGCAGTCTACGAGCAGTACTTC. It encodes CVSRGQAVYEQYF.

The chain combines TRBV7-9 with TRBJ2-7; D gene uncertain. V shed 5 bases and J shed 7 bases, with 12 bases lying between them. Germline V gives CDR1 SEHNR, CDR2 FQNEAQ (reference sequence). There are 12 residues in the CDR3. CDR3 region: CASSPRGMEQYF. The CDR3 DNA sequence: TGTGCCAGCAGCCCCCGTGGAATGGAGCAGTACTTC.

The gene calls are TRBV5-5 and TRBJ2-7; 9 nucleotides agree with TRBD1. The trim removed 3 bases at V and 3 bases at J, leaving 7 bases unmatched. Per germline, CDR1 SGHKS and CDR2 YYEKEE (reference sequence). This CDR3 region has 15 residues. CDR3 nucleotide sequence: TGTGCCAGCAGCTGGAGTAGACAGGGGGGCTACGAGCAGTACTTC. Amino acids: CASSWSRQGGYEQYF.